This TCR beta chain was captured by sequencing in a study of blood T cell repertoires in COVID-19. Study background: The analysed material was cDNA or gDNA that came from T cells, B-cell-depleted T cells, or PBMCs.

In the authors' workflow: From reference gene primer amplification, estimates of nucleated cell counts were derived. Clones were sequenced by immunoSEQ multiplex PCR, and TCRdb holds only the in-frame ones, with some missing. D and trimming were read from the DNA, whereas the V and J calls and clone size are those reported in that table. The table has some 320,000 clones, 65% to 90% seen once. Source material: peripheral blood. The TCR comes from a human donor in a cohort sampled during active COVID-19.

The DNA of the CDR3 is TGTGCCAGCAGCTACAAGACAGGGGGTGGCAACGTCCTGACTTTC. It encodes CASSYKTGGGNVLTF. V gene TRBV11-1 combines with J gene TRBJ2-6; TRBD1 matches 9 bases. Germline-derived CDR1 and CDR2 are SGHAT and FQDESV (reference sequence). CDR3 length: 15 amino acids. Trimming at V came to 4 bases and at J to 9 bases, leaving 7 bases not matched to a gene.